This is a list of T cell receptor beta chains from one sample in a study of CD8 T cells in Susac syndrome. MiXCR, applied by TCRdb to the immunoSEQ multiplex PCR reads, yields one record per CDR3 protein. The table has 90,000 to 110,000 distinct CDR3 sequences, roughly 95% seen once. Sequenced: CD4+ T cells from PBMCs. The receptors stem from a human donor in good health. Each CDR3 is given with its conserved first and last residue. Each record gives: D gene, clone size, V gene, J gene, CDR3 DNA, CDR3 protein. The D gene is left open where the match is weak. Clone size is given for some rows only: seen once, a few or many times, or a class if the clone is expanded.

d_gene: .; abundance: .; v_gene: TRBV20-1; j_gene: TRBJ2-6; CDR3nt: TGCAGTGCTAGAGGTCCGGGGCGCGGGGCCAACGTCCTGACTTTC; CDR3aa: CSARGPGRGANVLTF
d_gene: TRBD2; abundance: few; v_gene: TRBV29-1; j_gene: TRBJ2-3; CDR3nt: TGCAGCGCCCCCTTAGCGGGAGGGCCGACAGATACGCAGTATTTT; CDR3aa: CSAPLAGGPTDTQYF
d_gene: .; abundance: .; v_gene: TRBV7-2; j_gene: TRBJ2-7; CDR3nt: TGTGCCAGCAGCTTAGAGTATGGGCCGTTCAGCGAGCAGTACTTC; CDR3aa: CASSLEYGPFSEQYF
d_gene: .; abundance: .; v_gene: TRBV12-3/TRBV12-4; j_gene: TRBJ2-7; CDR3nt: TGTGCCAGCAGTCCGGGACACCCAGGCTGGGAGCAGTACTTC; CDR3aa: CASSPGHPGWEQYF
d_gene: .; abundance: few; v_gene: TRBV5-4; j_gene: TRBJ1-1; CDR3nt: TGTGCCAGCAGCTTGGACAAGAACACTGAAGCTTTCTTT; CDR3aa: CASSLDKNTEAFF
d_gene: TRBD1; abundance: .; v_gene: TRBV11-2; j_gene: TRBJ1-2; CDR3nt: TGTGCCAGCAGCTTAACCGGGACAGGGGGACTCTATGGCTACACCTTC; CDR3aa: CASSLTGTGGLYGYTF
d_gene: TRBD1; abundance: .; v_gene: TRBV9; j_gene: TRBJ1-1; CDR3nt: TGTGCCAGCAGCTCCTACAGGGGCGGTAGCACTGAAGCTTTCTTT; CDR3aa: CASSSYRGGSTEAFF
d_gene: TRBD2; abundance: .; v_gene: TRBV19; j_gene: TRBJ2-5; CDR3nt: TGTGCCAGTAGTGGGTCTGGACTAGCGGAAGAGACCCAGTACTTC; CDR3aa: CASSGSGLAEETQYF
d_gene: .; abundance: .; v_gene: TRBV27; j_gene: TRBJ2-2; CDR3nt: TGTGCCAGCAGTTTAACGGTCAACACCGGGGAGCTGTTTTTT; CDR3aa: CASSLTVNTGELFF
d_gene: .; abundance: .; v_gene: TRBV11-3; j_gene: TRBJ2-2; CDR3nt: TGTGCCAGCAGCTCCTCCGTGGCAGGGAGGGAGCTGTTTTTT; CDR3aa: CASSSSVAGRELFF
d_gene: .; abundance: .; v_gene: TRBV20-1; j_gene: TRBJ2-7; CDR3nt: TGCAGTGCTATCTCCCGGGACGGAAGGTCCCACACTTCCTACGAGCAGTACTTC; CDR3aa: CSAISRDGRSHTSYEQYF
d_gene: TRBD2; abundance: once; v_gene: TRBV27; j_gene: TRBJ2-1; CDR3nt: TGTGCCAGCTACGGGACTAGCGGGATCGGTGAGCAGTTCTTC; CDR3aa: CASYGTSGIGEQFF